Listed here are 3 T cell receptor beta chains from one sample, sequenced in a study of OX40 agonist ivuxolimab in advanced cancers. Clones were sequenced by immunoSEQ multiplex PCR, and TCRdb holds only the in-frame ones, with some missing. The sample carries tens of thousands of clones, over 85% recorded once. This sample comprised CD4+ or CD8+ T cells sorted from blood, obtained in a trial of the OX40 agonist ivuxolimab. These receptors originate from an adult with an advanced solid tumor such as melanoma, head and neck, liver or kidney cancer.

The chain combines TRBV5-1 with TRBJ2-7; D gene unclear. The germline CDR1 and CDR2 sequences are SGHRS and YFSETQ. The CDR3 contains 12 residues. The ends were cut back, 3 bases at V and 7 bases at J, with 11 bases in the middle. The CDR3 sequence is CASSSFGTEQYF. The CDR3, as DNA: TGCGCCAGCAGCTCTTTTGGTACAGAGCAGTACTTC.

The chain combines TRBV9 with TRBJ1-4; D gene unclear. The germline CDR1 and CDR2 sequences are SGDLS and YYNGEE. Trimming took 0 bases from V and 4 from J, leaving 10 bases between them. The CDR3 is made up of 15 amino acids. DNA of the CDR3: TGTGCCAGCAGCGTAGGTGGCTCGGGTAATGAAAAACTGTTTTTT. Translated: CASSVGGSGNEKLFF.

The chain recombines TRBV30 with TRBJ2-5; 9 nucleotides match TRBD2. CDR1 and CDR2 from the germline V gene are GTSNPN and SVGIG (reference sequence). The CDR3 is made up of 13 amino acids. The V gene end was trimmed by 5 bases and the J gene end by 7 bases; junction bases not matched to a gene: 8. CDR3 loop: CAWAAGGRGTQYF. The CDR3 region has the DNA TGTGCCTGGGCTGCGGGAGGGCGGGGGACCCAGTACTTC.